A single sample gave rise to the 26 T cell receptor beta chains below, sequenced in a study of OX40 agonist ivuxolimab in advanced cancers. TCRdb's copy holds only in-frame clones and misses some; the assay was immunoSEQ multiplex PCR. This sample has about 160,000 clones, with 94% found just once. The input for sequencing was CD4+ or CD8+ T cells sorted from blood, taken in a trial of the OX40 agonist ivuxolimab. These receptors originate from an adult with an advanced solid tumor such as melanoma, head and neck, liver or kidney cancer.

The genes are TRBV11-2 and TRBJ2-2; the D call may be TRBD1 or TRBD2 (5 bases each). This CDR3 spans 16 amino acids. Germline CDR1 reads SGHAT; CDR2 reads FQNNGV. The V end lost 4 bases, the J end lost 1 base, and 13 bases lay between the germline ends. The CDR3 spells CASSSLRDGNTGELFF. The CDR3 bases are TGTGCCAGCAGCTCACTCCGGGACGGGAACACCGGGGAGCTGTTTTTT. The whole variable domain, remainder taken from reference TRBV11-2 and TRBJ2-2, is EAGVAQSPRYKIIEKRQSVAFWCNPISGHATLYWYQQILGQGPKLLIQFQNNGVVDDSQLPKDRFSAERLKGVDSTLKIQPAKLEDSAVYLCASSSLRDGNTGELFFGEGSRLTVL.

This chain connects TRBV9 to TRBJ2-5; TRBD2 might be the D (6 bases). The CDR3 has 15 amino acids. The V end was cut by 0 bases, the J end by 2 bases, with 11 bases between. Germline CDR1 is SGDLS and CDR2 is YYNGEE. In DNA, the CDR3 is TGTGCCAGCAGCGTAGGCGGGACTCTACAAGAGACCCAGTACTTC. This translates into CASSVGGTLQETQYF.

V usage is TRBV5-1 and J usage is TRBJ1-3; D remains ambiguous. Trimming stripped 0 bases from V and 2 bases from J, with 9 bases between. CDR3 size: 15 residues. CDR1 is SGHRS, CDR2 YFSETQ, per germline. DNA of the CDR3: TGCGCCAGCAGCTTGGTTTCCGGACCTGGAAACACCATATATTTT. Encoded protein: CASSLVSGPGNTIYF.

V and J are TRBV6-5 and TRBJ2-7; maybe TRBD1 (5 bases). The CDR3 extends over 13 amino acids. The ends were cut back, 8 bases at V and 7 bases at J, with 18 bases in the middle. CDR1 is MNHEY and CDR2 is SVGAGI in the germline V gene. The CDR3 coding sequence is TGTGCCAGCGGGCGGACGCAGGGCTATGAGCAGTACTTC. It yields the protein CASGRTQGYEQYF.

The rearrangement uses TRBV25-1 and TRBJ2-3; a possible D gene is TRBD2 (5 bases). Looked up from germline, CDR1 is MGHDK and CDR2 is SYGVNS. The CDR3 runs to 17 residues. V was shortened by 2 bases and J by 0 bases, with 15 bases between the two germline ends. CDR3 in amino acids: CASSERPSGGSTDTQYF. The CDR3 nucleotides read TGTGCCAGCAGTGAACGGCCCTCCGGAGGAAGCACAGATACGCAGTATTTT.

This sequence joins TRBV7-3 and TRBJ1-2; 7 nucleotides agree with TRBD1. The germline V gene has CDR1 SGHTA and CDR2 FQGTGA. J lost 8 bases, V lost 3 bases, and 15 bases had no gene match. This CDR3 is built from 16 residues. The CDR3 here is CASSFLGGVGLEGYTF. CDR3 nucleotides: TGTGCCAGCAGCTTTTTAGGGGGCGTTGGATTAGAAGGCTACACCTTC.

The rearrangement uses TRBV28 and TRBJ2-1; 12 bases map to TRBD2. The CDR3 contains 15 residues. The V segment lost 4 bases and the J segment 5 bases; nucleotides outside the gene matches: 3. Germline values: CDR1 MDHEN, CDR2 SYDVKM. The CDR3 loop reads CASSSSGRGNNEQFF. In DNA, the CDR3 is TGTGCCAGCAGTTCTAGCGGGAGGGGAAACAATGAGCAGTTCTTC.

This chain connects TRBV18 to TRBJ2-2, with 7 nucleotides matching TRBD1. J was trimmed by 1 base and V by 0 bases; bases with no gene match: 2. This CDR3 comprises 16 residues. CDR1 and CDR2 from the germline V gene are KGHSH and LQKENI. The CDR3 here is CASSPPDRMNTGELFF. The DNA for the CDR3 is TGTGCCAGCTCACCACCGGACAGGATGAACACCGGGGAGCTGTTTTTT.

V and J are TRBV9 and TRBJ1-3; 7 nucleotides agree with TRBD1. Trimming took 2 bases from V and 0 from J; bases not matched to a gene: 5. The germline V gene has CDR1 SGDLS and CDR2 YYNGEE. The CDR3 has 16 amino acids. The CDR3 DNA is TGTGCCAGCAGCGTTCTGGGACAGCCCTCTGGAAACACCATATATTTT. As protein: CASSVLGQPSGNTIYF.

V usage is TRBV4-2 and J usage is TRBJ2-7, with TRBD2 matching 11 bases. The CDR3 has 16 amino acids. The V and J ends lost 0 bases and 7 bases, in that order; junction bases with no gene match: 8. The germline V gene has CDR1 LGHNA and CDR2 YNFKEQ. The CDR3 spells CASSQDVAGGPGEQYF. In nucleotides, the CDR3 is TGTGCCAGCAGCCAAGATGTAGCGGGAGGGCCAGGGGAGCAGTACTTC.

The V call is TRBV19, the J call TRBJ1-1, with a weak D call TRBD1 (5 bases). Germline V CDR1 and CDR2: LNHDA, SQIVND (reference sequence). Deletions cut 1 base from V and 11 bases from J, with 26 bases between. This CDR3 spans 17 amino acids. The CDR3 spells CASSIASGARKNVMAFF. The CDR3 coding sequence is TGTGCCAGTAGTATAGCGAGTGGGGCCCGAAAGAATGTGATGGCTTTCTTT.

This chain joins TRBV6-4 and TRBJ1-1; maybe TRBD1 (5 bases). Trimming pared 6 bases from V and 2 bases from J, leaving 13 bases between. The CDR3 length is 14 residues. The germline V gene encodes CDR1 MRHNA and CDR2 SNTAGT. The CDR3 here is CASRSAGSNTEAFF. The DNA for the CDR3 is TGTGCCAGCAGATCCGCAGGGAGTAACACTGAAGCTTTCTTT.

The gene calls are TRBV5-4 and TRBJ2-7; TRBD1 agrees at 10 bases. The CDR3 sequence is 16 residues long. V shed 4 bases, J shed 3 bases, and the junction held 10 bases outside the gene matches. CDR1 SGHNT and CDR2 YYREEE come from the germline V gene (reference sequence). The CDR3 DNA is TGTGCCAGCAGCGCGCACCCGGGACAGGGGCTCTACGAGCAGTACTTC. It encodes CASSAHPGQGLYEQYF.

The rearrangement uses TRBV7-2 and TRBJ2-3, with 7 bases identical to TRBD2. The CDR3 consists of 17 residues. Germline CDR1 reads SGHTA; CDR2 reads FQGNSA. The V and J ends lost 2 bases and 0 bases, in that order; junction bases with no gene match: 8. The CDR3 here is CASSLTRTSDSTDTQYF. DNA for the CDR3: TGTGCCAGCAGCTTAACTCGTACTAGCGACAGCACAGATACGCAGTATTTT.

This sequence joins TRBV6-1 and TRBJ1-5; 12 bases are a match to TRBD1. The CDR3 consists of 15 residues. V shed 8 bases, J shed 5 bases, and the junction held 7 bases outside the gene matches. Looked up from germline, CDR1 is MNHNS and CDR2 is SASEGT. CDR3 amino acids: CASGDRGRSDQPQHF. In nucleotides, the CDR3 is TGTGCCAGCGGGGACAGGGGGCGCAGTGATCAGCCCCAGCATTTT.

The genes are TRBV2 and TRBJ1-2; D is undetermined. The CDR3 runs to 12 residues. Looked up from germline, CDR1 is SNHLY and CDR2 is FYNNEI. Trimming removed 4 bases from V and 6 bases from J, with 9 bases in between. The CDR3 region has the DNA TGTGCCAGCAGTGTCTCGGGGAATGGCTACACCTTC. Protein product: CASSVSGNGYTF.

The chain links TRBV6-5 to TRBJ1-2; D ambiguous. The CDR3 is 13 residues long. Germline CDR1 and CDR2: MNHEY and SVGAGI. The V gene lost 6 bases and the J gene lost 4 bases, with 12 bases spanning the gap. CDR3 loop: CASSPERGYGYTF. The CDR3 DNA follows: TGTGCCAGCAGCCCAGAACGGGGCTATGGCTACACCTTC.

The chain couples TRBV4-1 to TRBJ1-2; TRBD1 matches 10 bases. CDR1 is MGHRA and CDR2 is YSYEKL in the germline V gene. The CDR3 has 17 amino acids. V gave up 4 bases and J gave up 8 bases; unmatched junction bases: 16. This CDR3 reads CASSPILRQGAKGGYTF. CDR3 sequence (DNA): TGCGCCAGCAGCCCAATCCTCCGACAGGGGGCGAAGGGAGGCTACACCTTC.

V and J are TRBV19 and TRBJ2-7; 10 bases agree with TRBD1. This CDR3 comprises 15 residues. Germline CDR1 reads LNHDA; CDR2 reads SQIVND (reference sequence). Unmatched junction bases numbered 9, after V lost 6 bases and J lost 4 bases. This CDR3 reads CASRTQGTGAYEQYF. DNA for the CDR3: TGTGCCAGTAGGACTCAAGGGACAGGGGCTTACGAGCAGTACTTC.

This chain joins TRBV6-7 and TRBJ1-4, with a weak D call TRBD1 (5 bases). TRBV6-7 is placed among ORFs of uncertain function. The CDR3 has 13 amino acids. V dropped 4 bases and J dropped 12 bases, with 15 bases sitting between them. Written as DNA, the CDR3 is TGTGCCAGCAGTTCGTTCCAGGGCTGTCAACTGTTTTTT. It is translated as CASSSFQGCQLFF.

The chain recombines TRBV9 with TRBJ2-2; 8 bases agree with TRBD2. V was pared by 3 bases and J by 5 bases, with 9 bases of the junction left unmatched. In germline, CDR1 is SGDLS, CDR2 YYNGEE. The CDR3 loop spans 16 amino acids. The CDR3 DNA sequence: TGTGCCAGCAGCGCCGGCGGGGGGAGGGCAACCGGGGAGCTGTTTTTT. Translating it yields CASSAGGGRATGELFF.

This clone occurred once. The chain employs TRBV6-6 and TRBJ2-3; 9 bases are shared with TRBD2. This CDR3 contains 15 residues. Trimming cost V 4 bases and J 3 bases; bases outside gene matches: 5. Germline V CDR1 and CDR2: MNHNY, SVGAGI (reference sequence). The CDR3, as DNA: TGTGCCAGCAGTTCGGCTAGCGGGACTACAGATACGCAGTATTTT. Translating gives CASSSASGTTDTQYF.

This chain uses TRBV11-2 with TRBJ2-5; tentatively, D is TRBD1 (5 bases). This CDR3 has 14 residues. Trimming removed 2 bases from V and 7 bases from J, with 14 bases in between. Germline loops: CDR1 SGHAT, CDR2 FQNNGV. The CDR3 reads CASSLPRQGRTQYF. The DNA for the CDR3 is TGTGCCAGCAGCTTACCCCGCCAGGGCCGGACCCAGTACTTC.

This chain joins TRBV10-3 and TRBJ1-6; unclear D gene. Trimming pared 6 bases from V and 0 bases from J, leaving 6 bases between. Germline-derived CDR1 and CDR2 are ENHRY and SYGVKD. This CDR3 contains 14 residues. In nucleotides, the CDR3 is TGTGCCATCAGGGCCCGCTCCTATAATTCACCCCTCCACTTT. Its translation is CAIRARSYNSPLHF.

The CDR3 DNA sequence: TGTGCCAGCAGCTCTAGGGGACATTCTAACTATGGCTACACCTTC. Translated, it gives CASSSRGHSNYGYTF. J is TRBJ1-2 and V is TRBV7-9, with D perhaps TRBD1 (6 bases). The CDR3 runs to 15 residues. Germline CDR1 reads SEHNR; CDR2 reads FQNEAQ (reference sequence). Deletions cut 4 bases from V and 0 bases from J, with 12 bases between.

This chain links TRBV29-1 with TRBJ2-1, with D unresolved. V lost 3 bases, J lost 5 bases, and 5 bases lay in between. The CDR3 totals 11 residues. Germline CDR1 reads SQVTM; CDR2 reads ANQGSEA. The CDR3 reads CSVDPHNEQFF. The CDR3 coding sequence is TGCAGCGTTGATCCCCACAATGAGCAGTTCTTC.